The 26 T cell receptor beta chains below all came from one sample that was sequenced in a study of cytomegalovirus exposure and HLA in healthy donors. Primers for the PCR totalled 60 Vbeta and 13 Jbeta. The assay was immunoSEQ multiplex PCR, and TCRdb's table has in-frame clones only and misses some. The sample has about 92,000 clones, 69% seen once. Sequencing used PBMCs. These receptors were taken from a man in his forties or fifties in good health and CMV-seronegative.

This clone was observed a handful of times. This rearrangement joins TRBV11-2 to TRBJ2-5; 11 nucleotides line up with TRBD2. V was clipped by 2 bases and J by 6 bases; unmatched bases: 11. The germline gives CDR1 SGHAT, CDR2 FQNNGV. The CDR3 extends over 17 amino acids. The CDR3 region has the DNA TGTGCCAGCAGCTTAACCATTAGCGGGAGGGCCCCAAAGACCCAGTACTTC. Encoded protein: CASSLTISGRAPKTQYF. Complete variable domain (other parts from reference TRBV11-2 and TRBJ2-5): EAGVAQSPRYKIIEKRQSVAFWCNPISGHATLYWYQQILGQGPKLLIQFQNNGVVDDSQLPKDRFSAERLKGVDSTLKIQPAKLEDSAVYLCASSLTISGRAPKTQYFGPGTRLLVL.

This chain connects TRBV14 to TRBJ1-2, with 8 bases fitting TRBD1. Germline CDR1 SGHDN, CDR2 FVKESK. The ends lost 4 bases at V and 1 base at J; junction bases unmatched: 2. The CDR3 has 14 amino acids. This CDR3 is CASSLGQVNYGYTF. The CDR3 DNA reads as TGTGCCAGCAGCCTGGGACAGGTTAACTATGGCTACACCTTC.

V and J are TRBV7-9 and TRBJ1-6; TRBD1 aligns across 8 bases. CDR1 is SEHNR and CDR2 is FQNEAQ in the germline V gene (reference sequence). V lost 2 bases and J lost 10; bases outside the gene matches: 4. The CDR3 runs to 14 residues. CDR3 protein: CASSLQGAESPLHF. The CDR3 bases are TGTGCCAGCAGCTTACAGGGGGCTGAGTCACCCCTCCACTTT.

This chain links TRBV5-1 with TRBJ1-5; the D gene is possibly TRBD1 (5 bases). Germline V gene data show CDR1 as SGHRS and CDR2 as YFSETQ. The CDR3 is 18 residues long. V was pared by 3 bases and J by 3 bases, with 22 bases between. The CDR3 here is CASSSPERTTAINQPQHF. CDR3 nucleotides: TGCGCCAGCAGCTCGCCCGAAAGAACGACAGCGATCAATCAGCCCCAGCATTTT.

This clone turned up a few times. The gene calls are TRBV5-1 and TRBJ2-5; the D is unclear. Germline CDR1 reads SGHRS; CDR2 reads YFSETQ. This CDR3 contains 12 residues. V shed 4 bases and J shed 5 bases, with 9 bases lying between them. CDR3 DNA: TGCGCCAGCAGCGGCTCACATGAGACCCAGTACTTC. Its translation: CASSGSHETQYF.

The chain couples TRBV4-3 to TRBJ1-5; 11 bases are shared with TRBD1. This CDR3 contains 16 residues. V gave up 1 base and J gave up 6 bases; unmatched junction bases: 5. CDR1 is LGHNA and CDR2 is YSLEER in the germline V gene. CDR3 region: CASSQGRTGGIQPQHF. DNA of the CDR3: TGCGCCAGCAGCCAAGGGAGGACAGGGGGCATTCAGCCCCAGCATTTT.

This chain connects TRBV7-6 to TRBJ2-3, with a possible D match to TRBD1 (5 bases). The CDR3 spans 12 residues. V shed 5 bases and J shed 5 bases, with 8 bases lying between them. Per the germline V gene, CDR1 is SGHVS and CDR2 is FNYEAQ. The CDR3 sequence: CASSKTGDTQYF. DNA of the CDR3: TGTGCCAGCAGCAAAACAGGAGATACGCAGTATTTT.

The rearrangement links TRBV27 to TRBJ2-1; D is possibly TRBD2 (5 bases). The V end was cut by 5 bases, the J end by 0 bases, with 11 bases between. Germline CDR1 reads MNHEY; CDR2 reads SMNVEV (reference sequence). The CDR3 has 15 residues. CDR3 nucleotide sequence: TGTGCCAGCAGTAAGGTGGGGAGCTCCTACAATGAGCAGTTCTTC. It specifies CASSKVGSSYNEQFF.

This rearrangement joins TRBV2 to TRBJ2-1; TRBD2 matches at 9 bases. The junction had 5 bases not matched to a gene; V was cut back by 6 bases and J by 5 bases. The CDR3 consists of 14 residues. The germline gives CDR1 SNHLY, CDR2 FYNNEI. The CDR3 reads CASRLAGINNEQFF. Here the CDR3 DNA reads TGTGCCAGCAGGCTAGCGGGGATAAACAATGAGCAGTTCTTC.

As concerns this clone: The junction does not match germline at one end; this may be a read error. CDR3 sequence (DNA): TGTGCCACCGGCAGAGATCGTGGGAGAAACTATGGCTACACCTTC. Amino acid sequence: CATGRDRGRNYGYTF. The V and J genes are TRBV15 and TRBJ1-2; the D is unclear. CDR1 and CDR2 (germline): LNHNV, YYDKDF (reference sequence). The CDR3 totals 15 residues.

A note on this clone: The CDR3 does not close with the conserved phenylalanine or tryptophan, likely indicating a read error. J is TRBJ1-4 and V is TRBV29-1; D is perhaps TRBD1 (5 bases). Per the germline V gene, CDR1 is SQVTM and CDR2 is ANQGSEA. The CDR3 has 16 residues. The germline V and J ends were trimmed by 4 bases and 3 bases, with 18 bases remaining between them. The CDR3 coding sequence is TGCAGCGTTGGAGGGACGCCCGGGACTCCTAATGAAAAACTGTTTGTT. This gives the protein CSVGGTPGTPNEKLFV.

This clone is judged medium-sized (0.01 to 0.1%). The V gene is TRBV5-1, the J gene TRBJ1-5, with D maybe TRBD1 (5 bases). Looked up from germline, CDR1 is SGHRS and CDR2 is YFSETQ. Trimming stripped 1 base from V and 3 bases from J, with 11 bases between. This CDR3 comprises 15 residues. CDR3 region: CASSLFGGNNQPQHF. CDR3 bases: TGCGCCAGCAGCTTGTTCGGGGGGAACAATCAGCCCCAGCATTTT.

This sequence joins TRBV29-1 and TRBJ2-6, with D maybe TRBD2 (6 bases). CDR1 and CDR2 (germline): SQVTM, ANQGSEA. Trimming left V 0 bases short and J 1 base short, with 16 bases between. This CDR3 is 18 amino acids long. The CDR3 spells CSVEELGLGGSGANVLTF. The CDR3 nucleotides read TGCAGCGTTGAAGAACTCGGGCTGGGGGGATCTGGGGCCAACGTCCTGACTTTC.

The chain carries TRBV12-5 and TRBJ2-1; 9 bases line up with TRBD1. In germline, CDR1 is LGHNT, CDR2 FRNRAP. This CDR3 has 14 amino acids. The V gene end was trimmed by 6 bases and the J gene end by 7 bases; junction bases not matched to a gene: 7. The CDR3 loop is CASGPPTGGNEQFF. The CDR3 nucleotides read TGTGCTAGTGGCCCGCCGACAGGGGGGAATGAGCAGTTCTTC.

The gene calls are TRBV7-8 and TRBJ2-5, with 12 bases aligning to TRBD2. The CDR3 spans 17 residues. Trimming took 4 bases from V and 4 from J; bases not matched to a gene: 10. Looked up from germline, CDR1 is SGHVS and CDR2 is FQNEAQ. The CDR3 here is CASSSSRTSGNGETQYF. CDR3 in DNA: TGTGCCAGCAGCTCTTCCCGGACTAGCGGGAATGGAGAGACCCAGTACTTC.

The V gene is TRBV10-3, the J gene TRBJ2-3; 8 nucleotides line up with TRBD2. Trimming took 5 bases from V and 0 from J; bases not matched to a gene: 7. Germline V lookup: CDR1 ENHRY, CDR2 SYGVKD. This CDR3 contains 16 residues. The CDR3 sequence is CAISRTSSLSTDTQYF. The CDR3 DNA sequence: TGTGCCATCAGTAGGACTAGCTCCCTAAGCACAGATACGCAGTATTTT.

V usage is TRBV7-9 and J usage is TRBJ1-2; possibly TRBD1 for D (5 bases). The length of the CDR3 is 12 residues. The V end lost 6 bases, the J end lost 11 bases, and 16 bases lay between the germline ends. Looked up from germline, CDR1 is SEHNR and CDR2 is FQNEAQ (reference sequence). The CDR3: CASSSKGLGYTF. In DNA form, the CDR3 reads TGTGCCAGCAGTTCCAAGGGGCTAGGGTACACCTTC. The whole variable domain, remainder taken from reference TRBV7-9 and TRBJ1-2, is DTGVSQNPRHKITKRGQNVTFRCDPISEHNRLYWYRQTLGQGPEFLTYFQNEAQLEKSRLLSDRFSAERPKGSFSTLEIQRTEQGDSAMYLCASSSKGLGYTFGSGTRLTVV.

In this sample, this clone turned up a few times. The genes are TRBV7-9 and TRBJ1-5; perhaps TRBD1 as D (5 bases). The germline V gene encodes CDR1 SEHNR and CDR2 FQNEAQ (reference sequence). This CDR3 contains 13 residues. V lost 4 bases and J lost 9, with 13 bases in between. The CDR3 loop is CASSSPSGGPQHF. CDR3 sequence (DNA): TGTGCCAGCAGCTCCCCCAGCGGGGGGCCCCAGCATTTT.

The V call is TRBV5-1, the J call TRBJ1-4, with 8 bases matching TRBD1. Germline assignment: CDR1 SGHRS and CDR2 YFSETQ. J gave up 5 bases and V 7 bases, and 10 bases lay outside the gene matches. The CDR3 spans 15 residues. CDR3 nucleotides: TGCGCCAGCCGGCAGGGGGCGTACAGGAATGAAAAACTGTTTTTT. It encodes CASRQGAYRNEKLFF.

The table lists this clone with a few counts. V usage is TRBV6-5 and J usage is TRBJ1-2, with a weak D call TRBD1 (5 bases). Between the trimmed V and J ends, which lost 5 bases and 2 bases, there was a span of 9 bases. The CDR3 covers 13 residues. Germline V gene lookup returns CDR1 MNHEY and CDR2 SVGAGI. The CDR3 DNA follows: TGTGCCAGCAGTCGACAGAGGAACTATGGCTACACCTTC. Amino acids: CASSRQRNYGYTF.

J is TRBJ2-2 and V is TRBV5-1; D may be TRBD1 (6 bases). Germline V CDR1 and CDR2: SGHRS, YFSETQ. The CDR3 is made up of 15 amino acids. Trimming took off 0 bases at V and 2 bases at J, with 8 bases between the two ends. In DNA, the CDR3 is TGCGCCAGCAGCTTGGCAGGGGTTAACACCGGGGAGCTGTTTTTT. It encodes CASSLAGVNTGELFF.

This sequence joins TRBV11-2 and TRBJ2-5; the match to TRBD2 covers 9 bases. The CDR3 consists of 15 residues. V trimming: 5 bases; J trimming: 5 bases; junction bases outside the gene matches: 9. The germline CDR1 and CDR2 sequences are SGHAT and FQNNGV. This CDR3 reads CASSRSGGLAETQYF. CDR3 DNA: TGTGCCAGCAGCCGGTCCGGCGGACTAGCGGAGACCCAGTACTTC. The full variable domain, with the rest looked up from reference TRBV11-2 and TRBJ2-5, is EAGVAQSPRYKIIEKRQSVAFWCNPISGHATLYWYQQILGQGPKLLIQFQNNGVVDDSQLPKDRFSAERLKGVDSTLKIQPAKLEDSAVYLCASSRSGGLAETQYFGPGTRLLVL.

This chain uses TRBV5-1 with TRBJ2-5; 7 bases match TRBD2. The CDR3 totals 14 residues. The germline V gene encodes CDR1 SGHRS and CDR2 YFSETQ. After removal of 4 bases from V and 1 base from J, the junction contained 4 bases not matched to a gene. This CDR3 reads CASSDPSGQETQYF. CDR3 nucleotide sequence: TGCGCCAGCAGCGACCCTAGCGGCCAAGAGACCCAGTACTTC.

This clone appeared a few times. The chain is built from TRBV5-4 and TRBJ1-1; D is uncertain. In germline, CDR1 is SGHNT, CDR2 YYREEE (reference sequence). The CDR3 covers 14 residues. V was shortened by 0 bases and J by 4 bases, with 10 bases between the two germline ends. The DNA of the CDR3 is TGTGCCAGCAGCTTGGACGCCGGAGTCACTGAAGCTTTCTTT. Translation gives CASSLDAGVTEAFF.

Remarks on this clone: Other DNA sequences in the same sample also yield this CDR3. The chain recombines TRBV28 with TRBJ1-1, with D possibly matching TRBD1 (6 bases). Germline V CDR1 and CDR2: MDHEN, SYDVKM. Between the trimmed V and J ends, which lost 2 bases and 11 bases, there was a span of 12 bases. This CDR3 spans 12 amino acids. The CDR3 region is CASSLTGYWAFF. CDR3 nucleotides: TGTGCCAGCAGTTTAACAGGGTACTGGGCTTTCTTT.

The chain links TRBV18 to TRBJ2-2, with 11 nucleotides matching TRBD2. The CDR3 runs to 15 residues. The V gene end was trimmed by 3 bases and the J gene end by 8 bases; junction bases not matched to a gene: 5. Germline-derived CDR1 and CDR2 are KGHSH and LQKENI. CDR3 bases: TGTGCCAGCTCACCGGGACTAGCGGCCCTTGGGGAGCTGTTTTTT. Translating it yields CASSPGLAALGELFF.